Following are 26 T cell receptor beta chains from one sample sequenced in a study of T cell responses to AZD1222 COVID-19 vaccine. Sequenced by immunoSEQ multiplex PCR; TCRdb stores in-frame clones only, minus some. Of approximately 140,000 clones listed, 94% are singletons. Sequencing used peripheral blood, obtained on day 0 of AZD1222 vaccination. The receptor set was obtained from an adult in good health.

The genes are TRBV24-1 and TRBJ2-1; D is uncertain. This CDR3 is built from 11 residues. Germline V gene sequence: CDR1 KGHDR, CDR2 SFDVKD. Trimming removed 2 bases at V and 5 bases at J, with 0 bases between. This CDR3 reads CATSDYNEQFF. DNA for the CDR3: TGTGCCACCAGTGATTACAATGAGCAGTTCTTC.

V usage is TRBV24-1 and J usage is TRBJ2-5; D possibly matches TRBD1 or TRBD2 (5 bases each). V was shortened by 4 bases and J by 2 bases, with 10 bases between the two germline ends. The V gene's germline CDR1 is KGHDR and CDR2 SFDVKD. This CDR3 spans 14 amino acids. The CDR3: CATSDWDGQETQYF. The CDR3 DNA follows: TGTGCCACCAGTGACTGGGACGGTCAAGAGACCCAGTACTTC.

This clone was detected once. The chain carries TRBV2 and TRBJ2-1, with D possibly matching TRBD2 (5 bases). Germline values: CDR1 SNHLY, CDR2 FYNNEI. Trimming removed 6 bases at V and 4 bases at J, with 19 bases between. The CDR3 loop spans 16 amino acids. The CDR3 DNA reads TGTGCCAGCAGCCGGGCGGGCGGAGAGCCTTACAATGAGCAGTTCTTC. This translates into CASSRAGGEPYNEQFF.

Only one count was recorded for this clone. This rearrangement joins TRBV12-5 to TRBJ1-6; a possible D gene is TRBD1 (5 bases). In germline, CDR1 is LGHNT, CDR2 FRNRAP. There are 16 residues in the CDR3. Trimming cost V 0 bases and J 7 bases, with 13 bases left between them. The CDR3 is CASGLVLGRGNSPLHF. In DNA, the CDR3 is TGTGCTAGTGGTTTGGTACTTGGTAGGGGAAATTCACCCCTCCACTTT.

The chain joins TRBV7-9 to TRBJ1-6; D gene ambiguous. The germline V and J ends were trimmed by 10 bases and 4 bases, with 11 bases remaining between them. The CDR3 contains 13 residues. CDR1 and CDR2 from the germline V gene are SEHNR and FQNEAQ (reference sequence). In DNA, the CDR3 is TGTGCCACTTCGTCGGGGTATAATTCACCCCTCCACTTT. Translated: CATSSGYNSPLHF.

Here the CDR3 reads CASSRAGTGDYHYGYTF. The DNA for the CDR3 is TGTGCCAGCAGCCGGGCCGGGACAGGGGATTATCACTATGGCTACACCTTC. This chain links TRBV6-2 or TRBV6-3 with TRBJ1-2; 10 bases are shared with TRBD1. Trimming removed 6 bases from V and 3 bases from J; junction bases left unmatched: 13. This CDR3 is 17 amino acids long. The germline gives CDR1 MNHEY, CDR2 SVGEGT.

This chain uses TRBV7-2 with TRBJ2-2; D remains ambiguous. Per germline, CDR1 SGHTA and CDR2 FQGNSA. V lost 6 bases and J 5 bases, leaving 10 bases between the germline ends. The CDR3 covers 13 residues. CDR3 protein: CASSQQMTGELFF. CDR3 in DNA: TGTGCCAGCAGTCAACAGATGACCGGGGAGCTGTTTTTT.

This chain links TRBV5-1 with TRBJ1-1; maybe TRBD1 (5 bases). The germline V gene encodes CDR1 SGHRS and CDR2 YFSETQ. Trimming left V 2 bases short and J 13 bases short, with 18 bases between. The CDR3 sequence is 13 residues long. The CDR3 spells CASSLDPERGVFF. In nucleotides, the CDR3 is TGCGCCAGCAGCTTAGATCCGGAGAGAGGGGTTTTCTTT.

Comments on this clone: The same CDR3 is also encoded by other DNA sequences in this sample. The chain couples TRBV7-9 to TRBJ2-5; 8 bases agree with TRBD2. The germline V gene has CDR1 SEHNR and CDR2 FQNEAQ (reference sequence). The CDR3 totals 14 residues. The ends lost 5 bases at V and 1 base at J; junction bases unmatched: 3. CDR3 amino acids: CASSLGLAQETQYF. The CDR3 DNA is TGTGCCAGCAGCCTCGGACTAGCCCAAGAGACCCAGTACTTC.

This clone has a single count. The chain employs TRBV3-1 (or the pseudogene TRBV3-2) and TRBJ1-2, with D unclear. CDR1 is LGHDT and CDR2 is YNNKEL in the germline V gene (reference sequence). The CDR3 has 14 residues. The V and J ends lost 0 bases and 4 bases respectively, with 9 bases between them. The CDR3 region has the DNA TGTGCCAGCAGCCAAGAGGACCCGATCTATGGCTACACCTTC. Translation: CASSQEDPIYGYTF.

The chain recombines TRBV7-9 with TRBJ1-4; a possible D gene is TRBD1 (5 bases). The V end was cut by 1 base, the J end by 5 bases, with 17 bases between. CDR1 and CDR2 (germline): SEHNR, FQNEAQ (reference sequence). The CDR3 contains 17 residues. The CDR3 here is CASSLDVIRTMNEKLFF. The CDR3, as DNA: TGTGCCAGCAGCTTAGATGTCATACGGACAATGAATGAAAAACTGTTTTTT.

The V gene is TRBV6-2 or TRBV6-3, the J gene TRBJ1-2; no definite D call. CDR3 length equals 14 residues. V lost 0 bases and J lost 4, with 9 bases in between. CDR1 is MNHEY, CDR2 SVGEGT, per germline. The CDR3: CASSYSAGLYGYTF. The CDR3, as DNA: TGTGCCAGCAGTTACTCGGCAGGCCTCTATGGCTACACCTTC.

The J gene is TRBJ2-1, the V gene TRBV11-2; 11 nucleotides agree with TRBD2. Per germline, CDR1 SGHAT and CDR2 FQNNGV. Trimming removed 2 bases from V and 6 bases from J; junction bases left unmatched: 3. This CDR3 spans 15 amino acids. The CDR3 nucleotides are TGTGCCAGCAGCTTAATGACTAGCGGGACCAATGAGCAGTTCTTC. This sequence encodes CASSLMTSGTNEQFF.

This chain links TRBV5-5 with TRBJ2-7; D is uncertain. The CDR3 has 15 amino acids. The germline V and J ends were trimmed by 1 base and 1 base, with 12 bases remaining between them. Germline V gene data show CDR1 as SGHKS and CDR2 as YYEKEE (reference sequence). CDR3 sequence: CASSLFHRNSYEQYV. The CDR3 DNA reads as TGTGCCAGCAGCTTGTTCCATAGAAATTCCTACGAGCAGTACGTC.

This sequence joins TRBV4-1 and TRBJ1-1, with D perhaps matching TRBD1 (5 bases). Per the germline V gene, CDR1 is MGHRA and CDR2 is YSYEKL. Trimming removed 6 bases at V and 4 bases at J, with 9 bases between. The CDR3 covers 12 residues. DNA of the CDR3: TGCGCCAGCAGTAATAGGGGCACTGAAGCTTTCTTT. Translated: CASSNRGTEAFF.

This chain connects TRBV15 to TRBJ2-1; 9 bases agree with TRBD2. This CDR3 is built from 16 residues. V lost 5 bases to trimming and J lost 8 bases; unmatched junction nucleotides: 13. Germline CDR1 reads LNHNV; CDR2 reads YYDKDF (reference sequence). The chain's CDR3 is CATSGSLAGGPHEQFF. CDR3 coding DNA: TGTGCCACCAGCGGTTCTCTGGCGGGAGGGCCCCATGAGCAGTTCTTC.

The V gene is TRBV2, the J gene TRBJ1-1; 7 bases map to TRBD1. Germline V lookup: CDR1 SNHLY, CDR2 FYNNEI. The length of the CDR3 is 12 residues. V was pared by 6 bases and J by 4 bases, with 2 bases of the junction left unmatched. The CDR3 spells CASSRGITEAFF. The CDR3 DNA follows: TGTGCCAGCAGCAGGGGGATCACTGAAGCTTTCTTT.

The V call is TRBV6-5, the J call TRBJ2-1, with TRBD2 as a possible D gene (5 bases). This CDR3 contains 13 residues. In germline, CDR1 is MNHEY, CDR2 SVGAGI. V was shortened by 8 bases and J by 1 base, with 9 bases between the two germline ends. The CDR3 is CASAEVSYNEQFF. The CDR3 DNA reads TGTGCCAGCGCGGAGGTTTCCTACAATGAGCAGTTCTTC.

V is TRBV4-1 and J is TRBJ2-7; 9 nucleotides align to TRBD1. In germline, CDR1 is MGHRA, CDR2 YSYEKL. After removal of 4 bases from V and 5 bases from J, the junction contained 3 bases not matched to a gene. This CDR3 has 13 residues. CDR3 nucleotides: TGCGCCAGCAGCCCGCGGACAGGGGACGAGCAGTACGTC. Residues: CASSPRTGDEQYV.

This sequence joins TRBV28 and TRBJ1-5, with D hard to call. CDR1 and CDR2 from the germline V gene are MDHEN and SYDVKM. The CDR3 length is 15 residues. Trimming pared 2 bases from V and 3 bases from J, leaving 11 bases between. Written as DNA, the CDR3 is TGTGCCAGCAGTTTAATTCAGGCCCCCAATCAGCCCCAGCATTTT. It yields the protein CASSLIQAPNQPQHF.

V gene TRBV3-1 (or the pseudogene TRBV3-2) combines with J gene TRBJ2-7; D is unclear. This CDR3 has 17 residues. Germline loops: CDR1 LGHDT, CDR2 YNNKEL (reference sequence). V gave up 0 bases and J gave up 0 bases, with 15 bases separating them. The chain's CDR3 is CASSQEIGQFISYEQYV. CDR3 DNA: TGTGCCAGCAGCCAAGAGATAGGGCAGTTTATCTCCTACGAGCAGTACGTC.

The V call is TRBV2, the J call TRBJ1-2, with 8 bases that match TRBD1. CDR1 is SNHLY, CDR2 FYNNEI, per germline. V gave up 6 bases and J gave up 5 bases; unmatched junction bases: 2. The CDR3 runs 12 residues. CDR3 in amino acids: CASRGTGYGYTF. The CDR3 DNA is TGTGCCAGCAGAGGGACAGGTTATGGCTACACCTTC.

The rearrangement links TRBV5-1 to TRBJ2-2; D is possibly TRBD1 or TRBD2 (7 bases each). The germline V and J ends were trimmed by 4 bases and 1 base, with 23 bases remaining between them. Germline loops: CDR1 SGHRS, CDR2 YFSETQ. The CDR3 length is 19 residues. The CDR3 loop reads CASSRRIGEGAENTGELFF. The CDR3 bases are TGCGCCAGCAGCCGTCGGATCGGGGAGGGGGCGGAGAACACCGGGGAGCTGTTTTTT. Based on the CDR3 plus reference TRBV5-1 and TRBJ2-2, the full variable domain is KAGVTQTPRYLIKTRGQQVTLSCSPISGHRSVSWYQQTPGQGLQFLFEYFSETQRNKGNFPGRFSGRQFSNSRSEMNVSTLELGDSALYLCASSRRIGEGAENTGELFFGEGSRLTVL.

This clone came up once. This chain links TRBV2 with TRBJ1-2; D is unresolved. From germline, CDR1 is SNHLY and CDR2 FYNNEI. Trimming shortened V by 4 bases and J by 3 bases, and 9 bases separated the two germline ends. There are 13 residues in the CDR3. The DNA of the CDR3 is TGTGCCAGCAGTGCGACCCGGGACTATGGCTACACCTTC. Translation: CASSATRDYGYTF.

This rearrangement joins TRBV5-1 to TRBJ2-7, with 12 bases lining up with TRBD2. This CDR3 has 17 amino acids. With V trimmed by 4 bases and J by 2 bases, 10 bases remained unmatched. CDR1 SGHRS and CDR2 YFSETQ come from the germline V gene. The CDR3 loop is CASSVLPTSGGTYEQYV. The CDR3 DNA is TGCGCCAGCAGCGTACTCCCCACTAGCGGGGGGACCTACGAGCAGTACGTC.

Concerning this clone: Other DNA sequences within the sample encode an identical CDR3. The V call is TRBV5-6, the J call TRBJ1-1; D unresolved. The germline V gene has CDR1 SGHDT and CDR2 YYEEEE. The CDR3 is 13 residues long. Between the trimmed V and J ends, which lost 2 bases and 1 base, there was a span of 6 bases. CDR3 DNA: TGTGCCAGCAGCTTCGTTGGGAACACTGAAGCTTTCTTT. Residues: CASSFVGNTEAFF.